A single sample gave rise to the 9 T cell receptor beta chains below, sequenced in a study of shared T cell receptors in the human thymus. The protocol was immunoSEQ multiplex PCR, while the TCRdb copy is restricted to in-frame clones and leaves out a portion. Seen here are 720,000 or so clones, 70% to 90% observed once, and the top ten hold roughly 0.01%. The same data also went into a second study, on human thymus T cells.

The sample was thymocytes. These receptors were obtained from a girl less than two years old with a congenital heart defect.

The chain carries TRBV19 and TRBJ2-7; a weak D match, TRBD2 (6 bases). V lost 2 bases to trimming and J lost 6 bases, with 17 bases between them. This CDR3 region has 15 residues. Germline V gene lookup returns CDR1 LNHDA and CDR2 SQIVND (reference sequence). The CDR3 DNA reads as TGTGCCAGTAGTATAACAGTGGGGGAGGAATGCGAGCAGTACTTC. Amino acid sequence: CASSITVGEECEQYF.

The chain links TRBV27 to TRBJ2-1; TRBD1 might be the D (6 bases). This CDR3 is built from 17 residues. Trimming took off 7 bases at V and 0 bases at J, with 19 bases between the two ends. From germline, CDR1 is MNHEY and CDR2 SMNVEV (reference sequence). Written as DNA, the CDR3 is TGTGCCAGCAAGGACCTAACAGGGCAAAGCTCCTACAATGAGCAGTTCTTC. Translation: CASKDLTGQSSYNEQFF.

The rearrangement uses TRBV6-6 and TRBJ2-3, with 9 nucleotides matching TRBD2. Germline lookup yields CDR1 MNHNY and CDR2 SVGAGI (reference sequence). Trimming cost V 4 bases and J 3 bases; bases outside gene matches: 8. The CDR3 loop spans 16 amino acids. Here the CDR3 reads CASSSFSGGGTDTQYF. DNA for the CDR3: TGTGCCAGCAGTTCCTTTAGCGGGGGCGGGACAGATACGCAGTATTTT.

The chain combines TRBV6-6 with TRBJ2-1, with TRBD2 identical over 7 bases. With V trimmed by 6 bases and J by 2 bases, 10 bases remained unmatched. Germline CDR1 MNHNY, CDR2 SVGAGI (reference sequence). The CDR3 covers 16 residues. CDR3 amino acids: CASSRSSGEPYNEQFF. The CDR3 DNA sequence: TGTGCCAGCAGCCGCTCGAGCGGGGAGCCCTACAATGAGCAGTTCTTC.

In this sample, this clone turned up once. The chain recombines TRBV10-2 with TRBJ2-5; perhaps TRBD1 as D (5 bases). Germline CDR1 and CDR2: WSHSY and SAAADI. The CDR3 consists of 13 residues. V was shortened by 10 bases and J by 4 bases, with 16 bases between the two germline ends. As DNA, the CDR3 is TGCGCCATCTACAGGTCGGGCGGAGAGACCCAGTACTTC. Protein sequence: CAIYRSGGETQYF.

The chain uses TRBV5-1 and TRBJ1-1; D remains unclear. Per germline, CDR1 SGHRS and CDR2 YFSETQ. This CDR3 is built from 15 residues. V was shortened by 0 bases and J by 0 bases, with 9 bases between the two germline ends. The CDR3 reads CASSLVEALNTEAFF. DNA of the CDR3: TGCGCCAGCAGCTTGGTAGAGGCACTGAACACTGAAGCTTTCTTT.

The chain carries TRBV7-2 and TRBJ1-5; D uncertain. The CDR3 is 15 amino acids. V gave up 2 bases and J gave up 3 bases, with 11 bases separating them. The germline V gene encodes CDR1 SGHTA and CDR2 FQGNSA. The CDR3 loop is CASSLTMNLNQPQHF. The CDR3 coding sequence is TGTGCCAGCAGCTTAACAATGAATCTCAATCAGCCCCAGCATTTT.

The V call is TRBV11-2, the J call TRBJ2-7; 9 bases agree with TRBD1. The CDR3 contains 15 residues. V lost 5 bases and J lost 2; bases outside the gene matches: 7. Germline loops: CDR1 SGHAT, CDR2 FQNNGV. The chain's CDR3 is CASSPRTGAPYEQYF. In DNA form, the CDR3 reads TGTGCCAGCAGCCCTAGGACAGGGGCCCCCTACGAGCAGTACTTC.

The J gene is TRBJ1-2, the V gene TRBV29-1, with D possibly TRBD1 on 5 matching bases. CDR1 is SQVTM and CDR2 is ANQGSEA in the germline V gene. Deletions cut 3 bases from V and 5 bases from J, with 22 bases between. The CDR3 is made up of 16 amino acids. The CDR3 coding sequence is TGCAGCGTTGAGAGGCGCAGGGACTATGCTCCTTATGGCTACACCTTC. Encoded protein: CSVERRRDYAPYGYTF.